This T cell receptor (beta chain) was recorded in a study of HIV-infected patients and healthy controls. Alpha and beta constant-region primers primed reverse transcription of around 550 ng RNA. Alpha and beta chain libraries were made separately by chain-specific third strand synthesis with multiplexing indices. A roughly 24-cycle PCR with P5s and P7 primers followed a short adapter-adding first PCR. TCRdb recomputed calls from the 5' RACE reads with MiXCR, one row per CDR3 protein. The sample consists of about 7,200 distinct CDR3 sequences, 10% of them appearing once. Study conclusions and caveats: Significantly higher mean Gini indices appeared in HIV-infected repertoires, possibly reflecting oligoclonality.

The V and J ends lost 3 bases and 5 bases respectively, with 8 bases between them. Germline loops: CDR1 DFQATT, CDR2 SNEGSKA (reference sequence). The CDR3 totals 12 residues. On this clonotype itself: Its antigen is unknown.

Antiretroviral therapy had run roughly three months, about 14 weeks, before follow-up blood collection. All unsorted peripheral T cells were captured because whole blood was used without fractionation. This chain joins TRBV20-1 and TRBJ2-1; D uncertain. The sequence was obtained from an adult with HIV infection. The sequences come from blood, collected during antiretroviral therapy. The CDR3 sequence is CSASSLDNEQFF. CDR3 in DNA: TGCAGTGCTAGTAGCCTAGACAATGAGCAGTTCTTC.